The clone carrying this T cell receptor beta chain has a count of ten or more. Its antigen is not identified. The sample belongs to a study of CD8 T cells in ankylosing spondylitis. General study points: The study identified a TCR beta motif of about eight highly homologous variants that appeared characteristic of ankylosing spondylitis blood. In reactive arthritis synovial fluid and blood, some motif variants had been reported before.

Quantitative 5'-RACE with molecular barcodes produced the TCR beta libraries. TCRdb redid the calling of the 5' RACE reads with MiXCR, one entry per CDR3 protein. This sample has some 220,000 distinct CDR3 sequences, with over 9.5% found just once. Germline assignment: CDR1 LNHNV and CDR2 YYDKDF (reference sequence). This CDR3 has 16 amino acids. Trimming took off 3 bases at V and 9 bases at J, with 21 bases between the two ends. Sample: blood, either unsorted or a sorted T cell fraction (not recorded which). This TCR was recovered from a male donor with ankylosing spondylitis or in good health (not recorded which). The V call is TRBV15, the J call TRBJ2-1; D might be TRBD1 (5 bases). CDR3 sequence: CATSSDQGLVKREQFF. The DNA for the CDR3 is TGTGCCACCAGCAGTGATCAGGGTCTAGTAAAGCGTGAGCAGTTCTTC.